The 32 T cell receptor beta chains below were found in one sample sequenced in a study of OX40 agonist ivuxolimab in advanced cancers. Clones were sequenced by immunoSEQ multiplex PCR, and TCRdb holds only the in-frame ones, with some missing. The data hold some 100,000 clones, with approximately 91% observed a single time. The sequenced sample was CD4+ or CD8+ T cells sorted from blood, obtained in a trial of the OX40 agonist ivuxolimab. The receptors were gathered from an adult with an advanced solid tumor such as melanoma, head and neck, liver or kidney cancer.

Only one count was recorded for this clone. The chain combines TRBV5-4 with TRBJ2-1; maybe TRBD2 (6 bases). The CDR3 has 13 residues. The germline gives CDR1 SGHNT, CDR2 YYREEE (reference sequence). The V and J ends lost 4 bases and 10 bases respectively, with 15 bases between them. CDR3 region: CASSPRDSIEQFF. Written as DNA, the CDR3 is TGTGCCAGCAGCCCCCGGGACTCTATCGAGCAGTTCTTC.

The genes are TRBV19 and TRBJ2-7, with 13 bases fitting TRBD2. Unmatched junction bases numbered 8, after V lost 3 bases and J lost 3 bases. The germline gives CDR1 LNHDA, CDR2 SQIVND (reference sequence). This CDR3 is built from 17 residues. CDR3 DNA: TGTGCCAGTAGTATCTCCGGGACTAGCGGGACTCTCTACGAGCAGTACTTC. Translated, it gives CASSISGTSGTLYEQYF.

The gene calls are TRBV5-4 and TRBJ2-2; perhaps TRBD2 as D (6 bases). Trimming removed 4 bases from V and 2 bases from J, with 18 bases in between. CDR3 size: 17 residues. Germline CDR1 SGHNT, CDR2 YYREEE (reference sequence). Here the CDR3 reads CASSPSGTPVNTGELFF. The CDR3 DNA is TGTGCCAGCAGCCCGTCCGGGACTCCTGTTAACACCGGGGAGCTGTTTTTT.

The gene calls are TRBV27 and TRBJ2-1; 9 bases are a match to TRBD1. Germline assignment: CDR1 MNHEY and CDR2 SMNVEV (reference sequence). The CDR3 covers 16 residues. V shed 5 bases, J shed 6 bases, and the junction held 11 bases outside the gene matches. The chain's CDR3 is CASSPLTGTGSNEQFF. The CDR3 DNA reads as TGTGCCAGCAGTCCCCTAACCGGGACAGGGTCCAATGAGCAGTTCTTC.

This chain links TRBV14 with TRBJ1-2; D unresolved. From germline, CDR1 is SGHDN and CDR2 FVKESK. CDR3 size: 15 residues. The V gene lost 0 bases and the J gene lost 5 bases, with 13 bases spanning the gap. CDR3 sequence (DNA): TGTGCCAGCAGCCAAGACCTGGGTGGACTTTATGGCTACACCTTC. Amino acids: CASSQDLGGLYGYTF.

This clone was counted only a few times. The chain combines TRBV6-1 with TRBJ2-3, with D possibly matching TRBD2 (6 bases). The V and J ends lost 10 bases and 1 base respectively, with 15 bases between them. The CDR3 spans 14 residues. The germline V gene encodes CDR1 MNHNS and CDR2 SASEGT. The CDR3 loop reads CAIGTPSRTDTQYF. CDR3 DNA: TGTGCCATCGGGACTCCCTCACGCACAGATACGCAGTATTTT.

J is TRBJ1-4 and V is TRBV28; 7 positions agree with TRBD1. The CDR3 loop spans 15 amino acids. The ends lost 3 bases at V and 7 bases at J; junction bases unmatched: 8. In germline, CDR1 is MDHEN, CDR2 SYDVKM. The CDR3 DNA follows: TGTGCCAGCAGTTTGCCCGCAGGGGGAGGTGAAAAACTGTTTTTT. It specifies CASSLPAGGGEKLFF.

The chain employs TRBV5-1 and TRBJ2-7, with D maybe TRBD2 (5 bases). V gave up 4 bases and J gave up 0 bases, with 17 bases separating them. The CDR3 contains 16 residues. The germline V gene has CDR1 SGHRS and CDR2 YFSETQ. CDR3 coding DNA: TGCGCCAGCAGCCCCGTGAGGGCTGGGATCTCCTACGAGCAGTACTTC. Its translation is CASSPVRAGISYEQYF.

The CDR3: CASSLRTVSYEQYF. The CDR3 region has the DNA TGCGCCAGCAGCTTGCGGACGGTCTCCTACGAGCAGTACTTC. The rearrangement joins TRBV5-1 to TRBJ2-7; D is undetermined. V shed 1 base and J shed 0 bases, with 8 bases lying between them. Per the germline V gene, CDR1 is SGHRS and CDR2 is YFSETQ. There are 14 residues in the CDR3.

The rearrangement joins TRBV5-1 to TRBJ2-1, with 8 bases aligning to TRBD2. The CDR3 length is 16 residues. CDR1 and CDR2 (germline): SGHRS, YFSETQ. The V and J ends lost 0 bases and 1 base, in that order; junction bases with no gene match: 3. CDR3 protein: CASSLVGGRSYNEQFF. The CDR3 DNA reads TGCGCCAGCAGCTTGGTGGGCGGGAGGTCCTACAATGAGCAGTTCTTC.

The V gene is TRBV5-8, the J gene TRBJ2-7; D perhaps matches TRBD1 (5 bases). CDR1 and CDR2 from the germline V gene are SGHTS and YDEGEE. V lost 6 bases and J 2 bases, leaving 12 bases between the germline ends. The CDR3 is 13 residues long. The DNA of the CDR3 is TGTGCCAGCAACATGGCAGGGACCTACGAGCAGTACTTC. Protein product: CASNMAGTYEQYF.

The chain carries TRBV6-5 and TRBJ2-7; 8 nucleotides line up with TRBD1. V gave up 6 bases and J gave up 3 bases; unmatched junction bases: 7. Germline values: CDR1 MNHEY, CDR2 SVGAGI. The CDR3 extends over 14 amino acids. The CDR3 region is CASRDRDEFYEQYF. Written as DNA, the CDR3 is TGTGCCAGCAGGGACAGGGATGAGTTCTACGAGCAGTACTTC.

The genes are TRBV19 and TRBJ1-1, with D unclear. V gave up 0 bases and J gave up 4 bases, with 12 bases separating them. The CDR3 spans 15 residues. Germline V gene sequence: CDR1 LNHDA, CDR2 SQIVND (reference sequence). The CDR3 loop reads CASSIEGFTGTEAFF. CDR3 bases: TGTGCCAGTAGTATAGAAGGGTTCACGGGCACTGAAGCTTTCTTT.

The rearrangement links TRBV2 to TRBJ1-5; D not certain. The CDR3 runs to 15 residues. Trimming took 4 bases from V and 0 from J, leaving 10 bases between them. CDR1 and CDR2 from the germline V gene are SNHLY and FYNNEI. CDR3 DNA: TGTGCCAGCAGTGCTGACCCTAATAGCAATCAGCCCCAGCATTTT. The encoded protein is CASSADPNSNQPQHF.

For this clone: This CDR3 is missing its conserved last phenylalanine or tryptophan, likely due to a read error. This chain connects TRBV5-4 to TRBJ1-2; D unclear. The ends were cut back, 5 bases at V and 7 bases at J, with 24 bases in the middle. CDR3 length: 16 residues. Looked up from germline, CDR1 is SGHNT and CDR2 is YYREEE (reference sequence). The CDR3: CASRRAGSPSSGGYTL. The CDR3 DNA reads TGTGCCAGCAGGAGGGCCGGGTCCCCTTCTTCGGGTGGCTACACCCTC.

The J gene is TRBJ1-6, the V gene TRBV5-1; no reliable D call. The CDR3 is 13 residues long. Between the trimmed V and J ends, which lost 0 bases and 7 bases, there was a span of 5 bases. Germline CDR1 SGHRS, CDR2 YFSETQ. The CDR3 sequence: CASSLAGNSPLHF. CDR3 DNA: TGCGCCAGCAGCTTGGCAGGAAATTCACCCCTCCACTTT.

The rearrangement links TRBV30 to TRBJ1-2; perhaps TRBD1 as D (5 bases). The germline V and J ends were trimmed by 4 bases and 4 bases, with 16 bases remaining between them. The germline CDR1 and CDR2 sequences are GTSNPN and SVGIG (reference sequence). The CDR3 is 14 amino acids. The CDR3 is CAWTIPRGGYGYTF. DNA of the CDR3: TGTGCCTGGACCATCCCTCGGGGGGGCTATGGCTACACCTTC.

The CDR3 here is CAATPRDRAVYEQYF. The CDR3 DNA reads TGCGCCGCAACGCCTCGGGACAGGGCCGTTTACGAGCAGTACTTC. The rearrangement links TRBV23-1 to TRBJ2-7; TRBD1 agrees at 9 bases. TRBV23-1 is filed as an ORF, its function uncertain. J lost 4 bases, V lost 11 bases, and 15 bases had no gene match. The CDR3 covers 15 residues.

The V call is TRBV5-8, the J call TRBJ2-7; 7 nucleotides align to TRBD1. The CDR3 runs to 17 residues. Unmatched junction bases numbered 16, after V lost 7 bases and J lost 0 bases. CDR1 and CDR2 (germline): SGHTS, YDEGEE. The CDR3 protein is CASPTWDSRPSSYEQYF. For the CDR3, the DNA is TGTGCCAGCCCAACCTGGGACAGCCGGCCCAGCTCCTACGAGCAGTACTTC.

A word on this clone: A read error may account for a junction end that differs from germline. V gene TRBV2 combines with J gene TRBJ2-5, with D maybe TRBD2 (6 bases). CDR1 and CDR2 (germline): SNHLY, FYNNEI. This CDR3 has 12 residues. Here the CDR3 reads CASRLSRGGCDF. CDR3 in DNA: TGTGCCAGTCGATTATCTAGGGGAGGTTGCGACTTC.

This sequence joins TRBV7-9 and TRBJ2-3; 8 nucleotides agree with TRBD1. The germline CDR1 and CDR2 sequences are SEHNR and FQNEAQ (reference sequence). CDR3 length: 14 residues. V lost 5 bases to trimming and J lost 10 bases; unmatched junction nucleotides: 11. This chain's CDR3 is CASSPQDRVLAQYF. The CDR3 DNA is TGTGCCAGCAGCCCTCAGGACAGGGTATTAGCGCAGTATTTT.

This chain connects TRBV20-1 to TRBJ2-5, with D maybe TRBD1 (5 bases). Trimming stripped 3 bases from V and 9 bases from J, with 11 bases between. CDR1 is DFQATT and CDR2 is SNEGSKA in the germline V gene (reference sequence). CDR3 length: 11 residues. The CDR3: CSASGAAAQYF. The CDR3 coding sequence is TGCAGTGCTAGTGGGGCGGCGGCCCAGTACTTC.

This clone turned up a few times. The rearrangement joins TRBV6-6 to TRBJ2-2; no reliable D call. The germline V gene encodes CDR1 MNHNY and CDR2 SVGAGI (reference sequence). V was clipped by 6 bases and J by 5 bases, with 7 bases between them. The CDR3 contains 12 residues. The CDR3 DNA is TGTGCCAGCAGAGGTGATACCGGGGAGCTGTTTTTT. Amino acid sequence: CASRGDTGELFF.

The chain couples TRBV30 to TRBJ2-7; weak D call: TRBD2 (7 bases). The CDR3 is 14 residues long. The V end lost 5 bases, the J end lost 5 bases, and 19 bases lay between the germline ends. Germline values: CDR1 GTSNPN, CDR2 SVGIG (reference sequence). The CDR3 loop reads CAWSRGQRENEQYF. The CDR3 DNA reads TGTGCCTGGTCCAGGGGCCAGCGGGAAAACGAGCAGTACTTC.

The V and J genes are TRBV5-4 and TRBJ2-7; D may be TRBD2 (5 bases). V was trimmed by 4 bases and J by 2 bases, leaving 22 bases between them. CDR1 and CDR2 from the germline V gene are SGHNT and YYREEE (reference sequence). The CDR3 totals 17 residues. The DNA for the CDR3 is TGTGCCAGCAGCCCCTTACCTAGTGCGGGTGTGACCTACGAGCAGTACTTC. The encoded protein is CASSPLPSAGVTYEQYF.

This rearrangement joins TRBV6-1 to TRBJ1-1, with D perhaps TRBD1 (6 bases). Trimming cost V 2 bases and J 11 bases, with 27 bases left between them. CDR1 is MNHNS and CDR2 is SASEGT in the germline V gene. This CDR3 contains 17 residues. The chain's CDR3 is CASSEYSWGQLTLPAFF. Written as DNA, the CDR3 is TGTGCCAGCAGTGAATACAGTTGGGGGCAGCTTACCTTACCCGCTTTCTTT.

Written as DNA, the CDR3 is TGTGCCAGCAGCTTAGTACTCGGGTGGGCCGGGGAGCTGTTTTTT. Translated, it gives CASSLVLGWAGELFF. The rearrangement uses TRBV7-2 and TRBJ2-2; D uncertain. Trimming left V 1 base short and J 6 bases short, with 12 bases between. This CDR3 is built from 15 residues. The V gene's germline CDR1 is SGHTA and CDR2 FQGNSA.

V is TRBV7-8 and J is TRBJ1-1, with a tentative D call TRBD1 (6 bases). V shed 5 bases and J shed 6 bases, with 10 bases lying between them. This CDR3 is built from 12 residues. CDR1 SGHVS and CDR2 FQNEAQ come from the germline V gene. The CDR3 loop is CASSQGQSEAFF. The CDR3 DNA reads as TGTGCCAGCAGCCAAGGACAGTCTGAAGCTTTCTTT.

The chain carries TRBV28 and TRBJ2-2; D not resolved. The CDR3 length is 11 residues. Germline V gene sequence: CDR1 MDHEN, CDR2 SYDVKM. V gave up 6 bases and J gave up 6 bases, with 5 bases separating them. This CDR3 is CASSSPGELFF. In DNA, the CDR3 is TGTGCCAGCAGCTCCCCCGGGGAGCTGTTTTTT.

CDR3 sequence reads: CASRGLAGPHNEQFF. The CDR3 bases are TGTGCCAGCAGGGGGCTAGCGGGGCCCCACAATGAGCAGTTCTTC. This sequence joins TRBV5-5 and TRBJ2-1, with TRBD2 matching 9 bases. Losses at the gene ends were 5 bases for V and 5 bases for J; bases not matched to a gene: 8. The CDR3 consists of 15 residues. Looked up from germline, CDR1 is SGHKS and CDR2 is YYEKEE (reference sequence).

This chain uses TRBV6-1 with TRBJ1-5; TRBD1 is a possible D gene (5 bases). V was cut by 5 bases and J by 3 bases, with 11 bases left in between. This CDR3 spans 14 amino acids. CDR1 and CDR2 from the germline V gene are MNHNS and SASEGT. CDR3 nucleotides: TGTGCCAGCAGTAATGCAGGGACCAATCAGCCCCAGCATTTT. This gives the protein CASSNAGTNQPQHF.

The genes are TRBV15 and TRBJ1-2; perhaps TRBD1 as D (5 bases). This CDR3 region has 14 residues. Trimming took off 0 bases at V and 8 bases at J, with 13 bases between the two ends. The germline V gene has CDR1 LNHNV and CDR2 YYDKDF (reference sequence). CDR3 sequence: CATSRDYQGRGYTF. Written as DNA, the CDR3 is TGTGCCACCAGCAGAGATTATCAGGGAAGGGGCTACACCTTC.